This T cell receptor beta chain was recorded in a study of vaccination and CD4 T cells after COVID-19. With regard to this clonotype: Its antigen remains unknown.

Treatment denoted: approximately nine-day PBMC culture with coronavirus spike peptide pools or control peptides (ViraFEST assay). Once obtained from cultured CD4+ T cells, the DNA was sequenced using the Oncomine TCR Beta short-read assay. TCRdb re-called the PCR reads through MiXCR, storing one row per CDR3 protein. The sample carries under 25,000 distinct CDR3 sequences, over 60% recorded once. V dropped 8 bases and J dropped 4; count of bases not matched to a gene: 12. CDR3 length: 15 residues. CDR1 is MNHNS, CDR2 SASEGT, per germline. The specimen sequenced was CD4+ T cells from blood, cultured in vitro. The V gene is TRBV6-1, the J gene TRBJ2-7; 9 nucleotides agree with TRBD2. This TCR derives from a human donor who had recovered from COVID-19. CDR3 nucleotides: TGTGCCAGCGGAGGGGCGGGAGGGCTAGGATACGAGCAGTACTTC. This encodes CASGGAGGLGYEQYF.